This passage covers 32 T cell receptor beta chains from one sample sequenced in a study of T cells in Graves' hyperthyroidism and ophthalmopathy. RNA transcripts served as the template for amplifying TCR beta CDR3 regions. First-round RT-PCR targeting the TCR CDR3 was performed with the HTBI primer set. TCRdb called the multiplex PCR reads again in MiXCR, with one record for every CDR3 protein. The sample shows about 290,000 distinct CDR3 sequences, roughly 13% of them seen only once. The sample taken for sequencing was blood. The receptors were gathered from a woman between 25 and 40 years old with Graves' hyperthyroidism that later progressed to Graves' ophthalmopathy.

This clonotype was picked up many times. The V and J genes are TRBV5-5 and TRBJ2-7; 7 nucleotides agree with TRBD1. The CDR3 totals 14 residues. In germline, CDR1 is SGHKS, CDR2 YYEKEE (reference sequence). V gave up 4 bases and J gave up 4 bases; unmatched junction bases: 8. CDR3 nucleotide sequence: TGTGCCAGCAGCGGGAGACAGGGAGTATACGAGCAGTACTTC. Encoded protein: CASSGRQGVYEQYF.

The chain is built from TRBV11-2 and TRBJ2-7; D is uncertain. Trimming took 5 bases from V and 5 from J, leaving 31 bases between them. Germline V lookup: CDR1 SGHAT, CDR2 FQNNGV. The CDR3 runs 19 residues. The CDR3 bases are TGTGCCAGCAGCCATGCTAGGCTCGTGGATCCAAGAGGTTATCACGAGCAGTACTTC. Its translation is CASSHARLVDPRGYHEQYF. Supplemented by reference TRBV11-2 and TRBJ2-7, the full variable domain reads EAGVAQSPRYKIIEKRQSVAFWCNPISGHATLYWYQQILGQGPKLLIQFQNNGVVDDSQLPKDRFSAERLKGVDSTLKIQPAKLEDSAVYLCASSHARLVDPRGYHEQYFGPGTRLTVT.

Many counts were recorded for this clonotype. The J gene is TRBJ1-4, the V gene TRBV30, with TRBD1 identical over 12 bases. Per the germline V gene, CDR1 is GTSNPN and CDR2 is SVGIG (reference sequence). After removal of 3 bases from V and 7 bases from J, the junction contained 9 bases not matched to a gene. CDR3 length: 16 amino acids. CDR3 sequence reads: CAWSRDRGHGSEKLFF. As DNA, the CDR3 is TGTGCCTGGAGCCGGGACAGGGGGCACGGAAGTGAAAAACTGTTTTTT.

Details on this clonotype: One end of the junction fails to match germline, which may point to a read error. V and J are TRBV6-1 and TRBJ2-5, with 10 positions matching TRBD1. Per the germline V gene, CDR1 is MNHNS and CDR2 is SASEGT. CDR3 length: 15 amino acids. CDR3 nucleotides: TGTGCCAGCAGTGCCGGGACAGGGGCTAGCGCCCAGAGGGACTTC. As protein: CASSAGTGASAQRDF.

This chain joins TRBV7-9 and TRBJ2-7; D is unclear. Germline V gene data show CDR1 as SEHNR and CDR2 as FQNEAQ (reference sequence). The ends were cut back, 5 bases at V and 5 bases at J, with 7 bases in the middle. The CDR3 runs 11 residues. The CDR3 sequence is CASSREDEQYF. The CDR3 region has the DNA TGTGCCAGCAGCAGAGAGGACGAGCAGTACTTC. Full variable domain (remainder filled in from reference TRBV7-9 and TRBJ2-7): DTGVSQNPRHKITKRGQNVTFRCDPISEHNRLYWYRQTLGQGPEFLTYFQNEAQLEKSRLLSDRFSAERPKGSFSTLEIQRTEQGDSAMYLCASSREDEQYFGPGTRLTVT.

This clonotype was counted between two and nine times. At one end, the junction sequence differs from germline, possibly due to a read error. This chain links TRBV7-7 with TRBJ2-2, with D possibly TRBD1 on 7 matching bases. CDR1 SSHAT and CDR2 FNYEAQ come from the germline V gene (reference sequence). This CDR3 contains 15 residues. CDR3 bases: TGTGCTAGCAGGCCTGCAGGGGGGAGCACCGGGGAGCTGTTTTTT. This gives the protein CASRPAGGSTGELFF.

The table lists this clonotype with a few counts. Possible read error: a much larger clone is one base away. CDR3 region: CSAMGRLSYEQYF. In nucleotides, the CDR3 is TGCAGTGCTATGGGACGGTTATCCTACGAGCAGTACTTC. V gene TRBV20-1 combines with J gene TRBJ2-7, with D perhaps given as TRBD1 or TRBD2 (5 bases each). Germline values: CDR1 DFQATT, CDR2 SNEGSKA (reference sequence). V dropped 4 bases and J dropped 1 base, with 11 bases sitting between them. The CDR3 consists of 13 residues.

As regards this clonotype: Mismatch with germline at one junction end may stem from a read error. CDR3: CASNLGVNYGYTF. The CDR3 DNA follows: TGTGCCAGCAATTTAGGGGTTAACTATGGCTACACCTTC. The chain uses TRBV12-3 or TRBV12-4 and TRBJ1-2; TRBD1 is a possible D gene (5 bases). The CDR3 is made up of 13 amino acids.

The chain couples TRBV20-1 to TRBJ2-1; 9 bases are a match to TRBD2. V lost 3 bases, J lost 2 bases, and 11 bases stayed unmatched. This CDR3 has 17 residues. Germline CDR1 and CDR2: DFQATT and SNEGSKA (reference sequence). In DNA, the CDR3 is TGCAGTGCTAGCTTCCAGTTCGCGGGAGGGGCCTACAATGAGCAGTTCTTC. It yields the protein CSASFQFAGGAYNEQFF.

This clonotype has just a few counts. CDR3 sequence: CASSFPLATPHEQYF. CDR3 DNA sequence: TGCGCCAGCAGCTTTCCCCTAGCGACCCCCCACGAGCAGTACTTC. J is TRBJ2-7 and V is TRBV4-1, with D possibly TRBD2 on 6 matching bases. This CDR3 contains 15 residues. The germline CDR1 and CDR2 sequences are MGHRA and YSYEKL. Trimming took off 5 bases at V and 5 bases at J, with 19 bases between the two ends.

This clonotype showed up many times. The J gene is TRBJ2-7, the V gene TRBV6-5; D is unresolved. The germline gives CDR1 MNHEY, CDR2 SVGAGI. The CDR3 is 12 residues long. V was cut by 3 bases and J by 5 bases, with 8 bases left in between. The CDR3 DNA sequence: TGTGCCAGCAGTTATCTCACAGACGAGCAGTACTTC. It translates to CASSYLTDEQYF.

This clonotype has a count of ten or more. V gene TRBV11-2 combines with J gene TRBJ2-5; TRBD2 matches 8 bases. From germline, CDR1 is SGHAT and CDR2 FQNNGV. There are 14 residues in the CDR3. V lost 5 bases, J lost 5 bases, and 7 bases stayed unmatched. The CDR3 loop is CASSRAGVRETQYF. CDR3 in DNA: TGTGCCAGCAGCCGAGCGGGAGTCCGGGAGACCCAGTACTTC.

This clonotype was seen many times. The rearrangement uses TRBV27 and TRBJ2-7; 7 bases line up with TRBD1. V trimming: 2 bases; J trimming: 6 bases; junction bases outside the gene matches: 19. Germline CDR1 is MNHEY and CDR2 is SMNVEV (reference sequence). This CDR3 is 18 amino acids long. In DNA form, the CDR3 reads TGTGCCAGCAGTTTACGGGACAGAGCACGGATTTACGGGTTCGAGCAGTACTTC. Encoded protein: CASSLRDRARIYGFEQYF.

This clonotype was detected many times. The chain has TRBV28 and TRBJ2-3, with D perhaps being TRBD1 or TRBD2 (6 bases each). The germline V gene has CDR1 MDHEN and CDR2 SYDVKM. Trimming shortened V by 6 bases and J by 4 bases, and 14 bases separated the two germline ends. The CDR3 has 14 amino acids. The CDR3 sequence is CASRTEGGPDTQYF. CDR3 DNA: TGTGCCAGCAGGACCGAGGGGGGTCCAGATACGCAGTATTTT. The full variable domain, with the rest looked up from reference TRBV28 and TRBJ2-3, is DVKVTQSSRYLVKRTGEKVFLECVQDMDHENMFWYRQDPGLGLRLIYFSYDVKMKEKGDIPEGYSVSREKKERFSLILESASTNQTSMYLCASRTEGGPDTQYFGPGTRLTVL.

This clonotype appeared many times. The gene calls are TRBV29-1 and TRBJ2-5; D is undetermined. V shed 4 bases and J shed 2 bases, with 8 bases lying between them. Germline V gene sequence: CDR1 SQVTM, CDR2 ANQGSEA. The CDR3 runs to 12 residues. CDR3: CSVGARQETQYF. The CDR3 DNA is TGCAGCGTTGGGGCGAGGCAAGAGACCCAGTACTTC.

This clonotype was recorded many times. V gene TRBV28 combines with J gene TRBJ2-5; D remains unclear. Looked up from germline, CDR1 is MDHEN and CDR2 is SYDVKM. There are 15 residues in the CDR3. V lost 4 bases, J lost 9 bases, and 21 bases lay in between. The CDR3 reads CASSSSGGAWASQYF. The CDR3 DNA reads TGTGCCAGCAGTTCGTCGGGCGGCGCGTGGGCGTCCCAGTACTTC.

The chain is built from TRBV19 and TRBJ2-2; D not certain. The CDR3 consists of 16 residues. V lost 7 bases and J 4 bases, leaving 19 bases between the germline ends. The V gene's germline CDR1 is LNHDA and CDR2 SQIVND (reference sequence). CDR3 in amino acids: CASTPMLEFGTGELFF. CDR3 bases: TGTGCCAGTACCCCTATGCTAGAATTCGGCACCGGGGAGCTGTTTTTT.

This clonotype appeared many times. The rearrangement links TRBV20-1 to TRBJ2-7, with unresolved D. The CDR3 runs 13 residues. CDR1 is DFQATT, CDR2 SNEGSKA, per germline (reference sequence). V was shortened by 0 bases and J by 3 bases, with 9 bases between the two germline ends. The CDR3 bases are TGCAGTGCTAGAGACCCTCTTGGCTACGAGCAGTACTTC. It is translated as CSARDPLGYEQYF.

This clonotype was counted ten times or more. The gene calls are TRBV20-1 and TRBJ1-1; 8 bases align to TRBD1. V lost 4 bases to trimming and J lost 2 bases; unmatched junction nucleotides: 12. Germline V gene lookup returns CDR1 DFQATT and CDR2 SNEGSKA (reference sequence). CDR3 size: 16 residues. In DNA form, the CDR3 reads TGCAGTGCTATATACCCGGACAGGGCGGGTAACACTGAAGCTTTCTTT. This codes for CSAIYPDRAGNTEAFF.

Concerning this clonotype itself: Possible read error: a much larger clone is one base away. The gene calls are TRBV6-5 and TRBJ2-6; no definite D call. Germline CDR1 reads MNHEY; CDR2 reads SVGAGI. The germline V and J ends were trimmed by 4 bases and 0 bases, with 7 bases remaining between them. This CDR3 has 15 amino acids. In DNA form, the CDR3 reads TGTGCCAGCAGTTCCTTGGCCTCTGGGGCCAACGTCCTGACTTTC. It translates to CASSSLASGANVLTF.

There are many counts of this clonotype. The chain recombines TRBV12-3 or TRBV12-4 with TRBJ2-3, with D possibly being TRBD1 (6 bases). This CDR3 is built from 13 residues. V was trimmed by 6 bases and J by 8 bases, leaving 15 bases between them. CDR3 residues: CASSSQGVGTQYF. The CDR3 DNA reads as TGTGCCAGCAGCTCACAGGGAGTTGGTACGCAGTATTTT.

At least ten counts were recorded for this clonotype. V and J are TRBV2 and TRBJ1-4, with a tentative D call TRBD1 (6 bases). The length of the CDR3 is 14 residues. Germline values: CDR1 SNHLY, CDR2 FYNNEI. Trimming took off 4 bases at V and 5 bases at J, with 11 bases between the two ends. CDR3 sequence (DNA): TGTGCCAGCAGTGTAGACAGGATGAATGAAAAACTGTTTTTT. Amino acids: CASSVDRMNEKLFF. The full variable domain, completed using reference TRBV2 and TRBJ1-4, is EPEVTQTPSHQVTQMGQEVILRCVPISNHLYFYWYRQILGQKVEFLVSFYNNEISEKSEIFDDQFSVERPDGSNFTLKIRSTKLEDSAMYFCASSVDRMNEKLFFGSGTQLSVL.

This clonotype came up a few times. The chain recombines TRBV27 with TRBJ1-2; D is possibly TRBD1 (5 bases). From germline, CDR1 is MNHEY and CDR2 SMNVEV (reference sequence). The CDR3 contains 13 residues. V lost 1 base to trimming and J lost 6 bases, with 9 bases between them. Here the CDR3 reads CASSLLGVNGYTF. In DNA, the CDR3 is TGTGCCAGCAGTTTATTAGGGGTAAATGGCTACACCTTC.

This clonotype was detected many times. The chain joins TRBV20-1 to TRBJ2-5; D not resolved. V was cut by 0 bases and J by 2 bases, with 10 bases left in between. CDR3 size: 14 residues. Germline CDR1 and CDR2: DFQATT and SNEGSKA (reference sequence). CDR3: CSARDNREQETQYF. The CDR3 nucleotides read TGCAGTGCTAGAGATAACAGAGAACAAGAGACCCAGTACTTC.

The table lists this clonotype with many counts. The chain recombines TRBV6-1 with TRBJ2-7, with 9 bases lining up with TRBD2. CDR1 is MNHNS, CDR2 SASEGT, per germline. This CDR3 region has 16 residues. V lost 5 bases to trimming and J lost 7 bases; unmatched junction nucleotides: 15. The CDR3 loop is CASSPPASGDPREQYF. The CDR3 DNA follows: TGTGCCAGCAGTCCCCCGGCTAGCGGGGACCCTAGGGAGCAGTACTTC.

The rearrangement links TRBV12-3 or TRBV12-4 to TRBJ2-1, with TRBD2 matching over 14 bases. The CDR3 has 18 residues. The V and J ends lost 6 bases and 9 bases, in that order; junction bases with no gene match: 16. The CDR3 coding sequence is TGTGCCAGCAGCGGGGGCGCAGGGGGACTAGCGGGAGAGGGTGAGCAGTTCTTC. Protein: CASSGGAGGLAGEGEQFF.

The sample holds many counts of this clonotype. The chain links TRBV20-1 to TRBJ2-7; D not resolved. Germline V gene lookup returns CDR1 DFQATT and CDR2 SNEGSKA (reference sequence). The CDR3 has 16 amino acids. The ends were cut back, 0 bases at V and 2 bases at J, with 17 bases in the middle. CDR3 sequence reads: CSARDESLDVAYEQYF. CDR3 bases: TGCAGTGCTAGAGATGAAAGTCTAGATGTGGCCTACGAGCAGTACTTC.

The gene calls are TRBV25-1 and TRBJ1-4, with TRBD1 matching 7 bases. Germline CDR1 MGHDK, CDR2 SYGVNS. With V trimmed by 2 bases and J by 8 bases, 8 bases remained unmatched. The CDR3 has 15 residues. This CDR3 is CASSELSRGGEKLFF. Here the CDR3 DNA reads TGTGCCAGCAGTGAACTAAGCAGGGGGGGCGAAAAACTGTTTTTT.

There are many counts of this clonotype. The chain combines TRBV7-2 with TRBJ2-7; 13 bases align to TRBD2. V lost 3 bases to trimming and J lost 5 bases; unmatched junction nucleotides: 1. The CDR3 is 14 residues long. From germline, CDR1 is SGHTA and CDR2 FQGNSA. CDR3 residues: CASSFTSGGDEQYF. The CDR3 DNA sequence: TGTGCCAGCAGCTTCACTAGCGGGGGGGACGAGCAGTACTTC. The variable domain in full, with the rest retrieved from reference TRBV7-2 and TRBJ2-7, is GAGVSQSPSNKVTEKGKDVELRCDPISGHTALYWYRQSLGQGLEFLIYFQGNSAPDKSGLPSDRFSAERTGGSVSTLTIQRTQQEDSAVYLCASSFTSGGDEQYFGPGTRLTVT.

The CDR3 DNA is TGCAGTGCCCCCCTCTCTAGCTCTGGGGCCAACGTCCTGACTTTC. This codes for CSAPLSSSGANVLTF. V usage is TRBV20-1 and J usage is TRBJ2-6; D not certain. Per germline, CDR1 DFQATT and CDR2 SNEGSKA (reference sequence). The V and J ends lost 6 bases and 0 bases respectively, with 12 bases between them. There are 15 residues in the CDR3.

This chain links TRBV2 with TRBJ1-1; D is unclear. CDR1 is SNHLY and CDR2 is FYNNEI in the germline V gene. Trimming removed 3 bases at V and 6 bases at J, with 14 bases between. CDR3 length equals 14 residues. The CDR3 protein is CASSETTIGPEAFF. In DNA, the CDR3 is TGTGCCAGCAGTGAGACGACAATCGGCCCTGAAGCTTTCTTT.

This clonotype was seen repeatedly, ten times or more. The rearrangement joins TRBV2 to TRBJ2-3; D may be TRBD2 (5 bases). The CDR3 has 18 amino acids. V was clipped by 0 bases and J by 4 bases, with 20 bases between them. Germline V gives CDR1 SNHLY, CDR2 FYNNEI. CDR3 loop: CASSEAGSRGLNSDTQYF. The CDR3 DNA follows: TGTGCCAGCAGTGAAGCGGGCTCCCGGGGTCTTAACTCAGATACGCAGTATTTT.